This T cell receptor beta chain was sequenced in a study of OX40 agonist ivuxolimab in advanced cancers. About the study: A male proportion of over 75% was recorded, with mean age around 62 years and range roughly 23 to 79. General observations from the study: The authors also found low normalized T-cell clonal expansion in some nonresponders. Researchers did not determine the expanded peripheral T cells' antigen specificity.

This clone has only one observation. What it binds is unknown. Profiled with immunoSEQ multiplex PCR; TCRdb holds only in-frame clones, not every one. The table has roughly 24,000 clones, around 83% seen once; the top ten hold approximately 35%. CDR3 size: 13 residues. Germline-derived CDR1 and CDR2 are MNHEY and SVGAGI. Deletions cut 6 bases from V and 7 bases from J, with 12 bases between. This sequence originates from an adult with an advanced solid tumor such as melanoma, head and neck, liver or kidney cancer. The V and J genes are TRBV6-5 and TRBJ2-2; D possibly corresponds to TRBD1 (6 bases). Material: CD4+ or CD8+ T cells sorted from blood, obtained in a trial of the OX40 agonist ivuxolimab. The CDR3 DNA is TGTGCCAGCAGCCACAGGGAAAGCGGGGAGCTGTTTTTT. This translates into CASSHRESGELFF.